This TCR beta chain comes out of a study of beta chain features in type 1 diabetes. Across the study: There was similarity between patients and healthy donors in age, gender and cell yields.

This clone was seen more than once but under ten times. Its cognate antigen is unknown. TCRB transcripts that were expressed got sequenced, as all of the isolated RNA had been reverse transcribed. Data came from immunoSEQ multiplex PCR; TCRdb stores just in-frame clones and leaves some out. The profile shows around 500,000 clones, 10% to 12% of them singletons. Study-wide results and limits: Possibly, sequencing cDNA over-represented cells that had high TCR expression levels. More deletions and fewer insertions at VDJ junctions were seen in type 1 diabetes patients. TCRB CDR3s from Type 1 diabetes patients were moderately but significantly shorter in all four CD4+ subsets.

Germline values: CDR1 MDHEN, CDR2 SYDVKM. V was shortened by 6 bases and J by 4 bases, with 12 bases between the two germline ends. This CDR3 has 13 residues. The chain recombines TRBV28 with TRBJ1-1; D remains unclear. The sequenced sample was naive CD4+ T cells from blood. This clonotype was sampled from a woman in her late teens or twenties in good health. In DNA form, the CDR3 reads TGTGCCAGCAGGCCAAGAAGGATCACTGAAGCTTTCTTT. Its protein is CASRPRRITEAFF.